This entry is about one TCR beta chain. The antigen remains undetermined. Being one base from a much bigger clone, this may be a read error. Every ophthalmopathy donor presented moderate-to-severe activity, CAS ≥3, NOSPECS ≥4 and duration under 3 months. It was on clinical symptoms, serum thyroxine, TRAb, thyroid ultrasound and orbital computed tomography that diagnosis relied. This entry is derived from a study of Graves' ophthalmopathy and Graves' hyperthyroidism. Study-wide results and caveats: For predicting ophthalmopathy progression, the model had roughly 64% sensitivity and 72% to 75% specificity. Using 13 signatures, a model distinguished ophthalmopathy from stable hyperthyroidism, reaching just under 90% sensitivity and 81.08% specificity.

Germline V gene lookup returns CDR1 SQVTM and CDR2 ANQGSEA. The CDR3 totals 13 residues. V gave up 7 bases and J gave up 6 bases; unmatched junction bases: 11. Amplification from RNA transcripts yielded the TCR beta CDR3 regions. A first-round RT-PCR used HTBI primers, followed by a second-round multiplex PCR. TCRdb reprocessed the multiplex PCR reads with MiXCR, giving one entry per CDR3 protein. The repertoire includes about 740,000 distinct CDR3 sequences, roughly two fifths of them detected once, and roughly 45% sits in the top ten. This chain uses TRBV29-1 with TRBJ1-1; 7 bases agree with TRBD1. This TCR was sampled from an adult man with Graves' ophthalmopathy. Sequenced sample: peripheral blood. The CDR3, as DNA: TGCAGCGCCGTAACCCAGGGGGGGGCTGAAGCTTTCTTT. Its protein product is CSAVTQGGAEAFF.